This T cell receptor (beta chain) was sequenced in a study of blood T cell repertoires in COVID-19. Study at large: The study drew acute and convalescent COVID-19 samples from the United States, Italy and Spain. Sources were T cells, B-cell-depleted T cells, or PBMCs; the material itself was cDNA or gDNA.

Seattle patient enrollment occurred during active infection, with longitudinal follow-up thereafter. In the original processing: Estimated nucleated cell counts came from reference gene primer amplification. Using immunoSEQ multiplex PCR, the repertoire was profiled, and TCRdb retains in-frame clones only, with some absent. V, J and clone size are taken as reported in that table, and D and trimming were inferred from the DNA itself. Of 150,000 to 180,000 clones listed, 75% to 85% are singletons. The trim removed 9 bases at V and 5 bases at J, leaving 3 bases unmatched. Germline V gene data show CDR1 as MNHEY and CDR2 as SVGAGI. This CDR3 has 11 amino acids.

Sequenced: peripheral blood. The receptor's source is a woman aged 55-75 years with COVID-19, enrolled during active disease. The V call is TRBV6-5, the J call TRBJ1-2; TRBD1 aligns across 7 bases. The CDR3 reads CARGDSYGYTF. The DNA for the CDR3 is TGTGCCAGGGGGGACAGTTATGGCTACACCTTC.